This note documents a single T cell receptor beta chain sequence. Its antigen remains unidentified. These data belong to a study of beta chain features in type 1 diabetes. Findings of the study overall: Fewer junction insertions and more nucleotide deletions appeared in type 1 diabetes patients. Type 1 diabetes patients had moderately but significantly shorter TCRB CDR3s in all four CD4+ subsets.

The investigators reverse transcribed all of the isolated RNA, so they sequenced expressed TCRB transcripts. Profiled with immunoSEQ multiplex PCR; TCRdb holds only in-frame clones, not every one. Seen here are 350,000 to 400,000 clones, around an eighth observed once, and the top ten hold around 0.01%. The CDR3 sequence is 17 residues long. Trimming cost V 0 bases and J 7 bases; bases outside gene matches: 8. Germline values: CDR1 SGHDT, CDR2 YYEEEE. The sequencing input was naive CD4+ T cells from blood. This TCR was recovered from a woman between 18 and 30 years old with type 1 diabetes. The rearrangement joins TRBV5-6 to TRBJ2-1, with 12 bases that match TRBD1. The chain's CDR3 is CASSLAGTGGLVNEQFF. CDR3 DNA sequence: TGTGCCAGCAGCTTGGCCGGGACAGGGGGCCTGGTGAATGAGCAGTTCTTC.